In its sample, the clone carrying this T cell receptor beta chain was seen a few times. Its antigen remains unknown. The data are from a study of early T cells in non-severe SARS-CoV-2 infection. Germline CDR1 PRHDT, CDR2 FYEKMQ (reference sequence). There are 14 residues in the CDR3. V lost 5 bases, J lost 3 bases, and 13 bases lay in between. Study-wide results and caveats: Matching results from VDJdb favored anti-spike CD8 responses, leaving private and CD4 specificities undetected.

Each CDR3 protein gets one entry after TCRdb re-called the 5' RACE reads with MiXCR. The repertoire holds 70,000 or so distinct CDR3 sequences, with around 15% as singletons. This rearrangement joins TRBV13 to TRBJ1-1; the D gene is possibly TRBD1 (6 bases). Sequenced input: whole blood. The source of this sequence is an adult who was a healthcare worker with PCR-confirmed SARS-CoV-2 infection or an uninfected control (not recorded which). The CDR3 protein is CASSLRGEDTEAFF. DNA of the CDR3: TGTGCCAGCAGCCTCAGGGGTGAGGACACTGAAGCTTTCTTT.